The 21 T cell receptor beta chains listed next were all sequenced from one sample in a study of blood T cell repertoires in COVID-19. The data were produced by immunoSEQ multiplex PCR, yet TCRdb's version contains in-frame clones alone and is incomplete. The table shows 450,000 or so clones, with less than 95% occurring only once. Input material: PBMCs or T cells enriched from blood (not recorded which). The receptor source for this set is a young man who had recovered from COVID-19.

This clone has just one count. The chain joins TRBV7-9 to TRBJ2-2, with D perhaps TRBD1 (5 bases). V lost 1 base and J lost 5, with 8 bases in between. The CDR3 is made up of 14 amino acids. Germline assignment: CDR1 SEHNR and CDR2 FQNEAQ (reference sequence). The CDR3 region is CASSLVSGTGELFF. The DNA of the CDR3 is TGTGCCAGCAGCTTAGTGTCAGGGACCGGGGAGCTGTTTTTT.

V usage is TRBV11-2 and J usage is TRBJ1-3; D not certain. V dropped 6 bases and J dropped 4 bases, with 28 bases sitting between them. The CDR3 extends over 19 amino acids. Germline-derived CDR1 and CDR2 are SGHAT and FQNNGV. CDR3 amino acids: CASRNPTPRTSAGGNTIYF. As DNA, the CDR3 is TGTGCCAGCAGAAACCCGACCCCAAGAACCAGCGCCGGAGGAAACACCATATATTTT. Full variable domain (missing parts from reference TRBV11-2 and TRBJ1-3): EAGVAQSPRYKIIEKRQSVAFWCNPISGHATLYWYQQILGQGPKLLIQFQNNGVVDDSQLPKDRFSAERLKGVDSTLKIQPAKLEDSAVYLCASRNPTPRTSAGGNTIYFGEGSWLTVV.

The chain uses TRBV11-2 and TRBJ1-6; 8 nucleotides match TRBD1. The CDR3 covers 14 residues. V dropped 4 bases and J dropped 8; count of bases not matched to a gene: 4. Germline V lookup: CDR1 SGHAT, CDR2 FQNNGV. The CDR3 is CASSWTGSDSPLHF. The CDR3 region has the DNA TGTGCCAGCAGCTGGACAGGGAGTGATTCACCCCTCCACTTT.

The chain recombines TRBV29-1 with TRBJ1-2, with 8 bases that match TRBD1. Germline trimming cut 4 bases from V and 4 bases from J; bases unmatched to any gene: 5. CDR1 and CDR2 (germline): SQVTM, ANQGSEA. There are 13 residues in the CDR3. Here the CDR3 reads CSVGGTGVYGYTF. The CDR3 region has the DNA TGCAGCGTTGGCGGGACAGGCGTCTATGGCTACACCTTC. Drawing the rest from reference TRBV29-1 and TRBJ1-2, the complete variable domain is SAVISQKPSRDICQRGTSLTIQCQVDSQVTMMFWYRQQPGQSLTLIATANQGSEATYESGFVIDKFPISRPNLTFSTLTVSNMSPEDSSIYLCSVGGTGVYGYTFGSGTRLTVV.

The rearrangement links TRBV3-1 (or the pseudogene TRBV3-2) to TRBJ1-6; 12 bases are shared with TRBD1. V shed 5 bases, J shed 6 bases, and the junction held 5 bases outside the gene matches. The CDR3 covers 16 residues. Germline V lookup: CDR1 LGHDT, CDR2 YNNKEL (reference sequence). CDR3 in amino acids: CASSARDRGLNSPLHF. CDR3 nucleotides: TGTGCCAGCAGCGCGCGGGACAGGGGGCTTAATTCACCCCTCCACTTT.

J is TRBJ1-5 and V is TRBV7-3; D possibly corresponds to TRBD1 (6 bases). V was pared by 3 bases and J by 4 bases, with 7 bases between. Looked up from germline, CDR1 is SGHTA and CDR2 is FQGTGA. The CDR3 sequence is 13 residues long. CDR3 coding DNA: TGTGCCAGCAGCTTCCAGGGGAATCAGCCCCAGCATTTT. Its protein is CASSFQGNQPQHF.

This clone came up once. The chain couples TRBV19 to TRBJ2-1, with D perhaps TRBD1 (5 bases). CDR3 size: 15 residues. Germline lookup yields CDR1 LNHDA and CDR2 SQIVND (reference sequence). Between the trimmed V and J ends, which lost 6 bases and 2 bases, there was a span of 14 bases. The CDR3 sequence is CASRTNQGTYNEQFF. The CDR3, as DNA: TGTGCCAGTAGGACCAATCAGGGAACCTACAATGAGCAGTTCTTC.

The rearrangement uses TRBV6-5 and TRBJ2-5, with D hard to call. CDR3 size: 14 residues. V gave up 2 bases and J gave up 2 bases, with 9 bases separating them. CDR1 and CDR2 (germline): MNHEY, SVGAGI. The CDR3 region has the DNA TGTGCCAGCAGTTACGGGCAACAACAAGAGACCCAGTACTTC. Protein: CASSYGQQQETQYF.

The rearrangement uses TRBV28 and TRBJ1-2; a weak D match, TRBD1 (5 bases). Looked up from germline, CDR1 is MDHEN and CDR2 is SYDVKM. The CDR3 spans 12 residues. Trimming removed 3 bases from V and 8 bases from J, with 10 bases in between. This chain's CDR3 is CASSFRGKGYTF. The DNA for the CDR3 is TGTGCCAGCAGTTTCCGGGGGAAGGGCTACACCTTC.

Here the CDR3 reads CASNINYGYTF. DNA of the CDR3: TGTGCCAGCAACATCAACTATGGCTACACCTTC. The chain couples TRBV6-5 to TRBJ1-2, with unresolved D. CDR1 is MNHEY and CDR2 is SVGAGI in the germline V gene. CDR3 length: 11 residues. The V and J ends lost 7 bases and 2 bases respectively, with 5 bases between them.

The V and J genes are TRBV7-9 and TRBJ1-1; TRBD1 is a possible D gene (5 bases). Trimming took 1 base from V and 7 from J, leaving 13 bases between them. Germline CDR1 SEHNR, CDR2 FQNEAQ (reference sequence). The CDR3 loop spans 14 amino acids. DNA of the CDR3: TGTGCCAGCAGCTTAGTCGGGACTGAGGGTGAAGCTTTCTTT. It specifies CASSLVGTEGEAFF.

The gene calls are TRBV27 and TRBJ2-1; D unclear. The CDR3 loop spans 13 amino acids. The germline V gene encodes CDR1 MNHEY and CDR2 SMNVEV (reference sequence). Trimming removed 5 bases from V and 2 bases from J, with 7 bases in between. CDR3 sequence (DNA): TGTGCCAGCAGTCGCCGGGCCTACAATGAGCAGTTCTTC. It is translated as CASSRRAYNEQFF.

The chain combines TRBV19 with TRBJ1-3; no reliable D call. V gave up 9 bases and J gave up 0 bases, with 24 bases separating them. Germline V CDR1 and CDR2: LNHDA, SQIVND (reference sequence). The CDR3 has 18 residues. The CDR3 is CASRTEGRLGLSGNTIYF. The CDR3 DNA reads TGTGCCAGCAGGACGGAGGGCAGACTGGGCCTCTCTGGAAACACCATATATTTT.

This clone was seen a single time. The genes are TRBV5-4 and TRBJ2-4; 8 bases line up with TRBD1. V lost 5 bases to trimming and J lost 8 bases; unmatched junction nucleotides: 6. Germline loops: CDR1 SGHNT, CDR2 YYREEE (reference sequence). This CDR3 has 13 amino acids. CDR3 loop: CASRAGGSDIQYF. CDR3 bases: TGTGCCAGCAGGGCAGGGGGCTCGGACATTCAGTACTTC.

This clone has more than one count but fewer than ten. The V gene is TRBV5-1, the J gene TRBJ1-4; no reliable D call. The CDR3 length is 17 residues. Looked up from germline, CDR1 is SGHRS and CDR2 is YFSETQ. V was pared by 2 bases and J by 0 bases, with 14 bases between. The CDR3 coding sequence is TGCGCCAGCAGCTTTGGCAGTCCTTTTGCAACTAATGAAAAACTGTTTTTT. The encoded protein is CASSFGSPFATNEKLFF.

The rearrangement joins TRBV2 to TRBJ1-4; TRBD1 might be the D (5 bases). Germline CDR1 SNHLY, CDR2 FYNNEI. V shed 3 bases and J shed 5 bases, with 10 bases lying between them. This CDR3 has 14 residues. The CDR3 here is CASSEGPLNEKLFF. CDR3 nucleotide sequence: TGTGCCAGCAGTGAGGGGCCGCTAAATGAAAAACTGTTTTTT.

The chain recombines TRBV12-3 or TRBV12-4 with TRBJ1-2; 8 positions match TRBD1. This CDR3 spans 13 amino acids. V shed 5 bases and J 5 bases; nucleotides not matched to a gene: 4. The CDR3 protein is CASSRTGRYGYTF. As DNA, the CDR3 is TGTGCCAGCAGTCGGACAGGGCGGTATGGCTACACCTTC.

The chain uses TRBV5-1 and TRBJ2-5; TRBD1 aligns across 10 bases. V was pared by 8 bases and J by 5 bases, with 6 bases of the junction left unmatched. The length of the CDR3 is 13 residues. The V gene's germline CDR1 is SGHRS and CDR2 YFSETQ. The CDR3 DNA sequence: TGCGCCAGTAGACAGGGGGCTGGGGAGACCCAGTACTTC. Translated: CASRQGAGETQYF.

This sequence joins TRBV7-6 and TRBJ2-2; perhaps TRBD2 as D (6 bases). This CDR3 region has 15 residues. CDR1 and CDR2 (germline): SGHVS, FNYEAQ. V was cut by 5 bases and J by 4 bases, with 14 bases left in between. CDR3 coding DNA: TGTGCCAGCAGCCCACTTGGGGGGATCACCGGGGAGCTGTTTTTT. Its translation: CASSPLGGITGELFF.

This clone was counted a single time. The chain couples TRBV15 to TRBJ1-6; D possibly corresponds to TRBD1 (5 bases). The germline V gene has CDR1 LNHNV and CDR2 YYDKDF (reference sequence). This CDR3 region has 11 residues. V was shortened by 3 bases and J by 12 bases, with 6 bases between the two germline ends. In nucleotides, the CDR3 is TGTGCCACCAGCAGGGGGGGACCCCTCCACTTT. Translating gives CATSRGGPLHF. Full variable domain (missing parts from reference TRBV15 and TRBJ1-6): DAMVIQNPRYQVTQFGKPVTLSCSQTLNHNVMYWYQQKSSQAPKLLFHYYDKDFNNEADTPDNFQSRRPNTSFCFLDIRSPGLGDTAMYLCATSRGGPLHFGNGTRLTVT.

This sequence joins TRBV28 and TRBJ1-1; 9 bases align to TRBD1. This CDR3 region has 12 residues. Trimming cost V 6 bases and J 11 bases; bases outside gene matches: 7. Germline CDR1 reads MDHEN; CDR2 reads SYDVKM. The DNA of the CDR3 is TGTGCCAGCAGACCCAGACAGGGGGGTGCTTTCTTT. It codes for CASRPRQGGAFF.